Below are 27 T cell receptor beta chains sequenced from a single sample in a study of blood T cells in healthy people across ages. The use of a sample-barcoded 5' primer and a J-beta primer mix characterized a second PCR of about 7 to 12 cycles. TCRdb used MiXCR to reprocess the 5' RACE reads, holding one entry per CDR3 protein. Of roughly 1.5 million distinct CDR3 sequences listed, roughly 43% are singletons. Input material: blood. These receptors originate from a woman between 18 and 29 years old in good health.

The chain combines TRBV4-3 with TRBJ2-7, with D perhaps given as TRBD1 or TRBD2 (6 bases each). Per the germline V gene, CDR1 is LGHNA and CDR2 is YSLEER. This CDR3 region has 19 residues. The V end lost 4 bases, the J end lost 2 bases, and 27 bases lay between the germline ends. CDR3 nucleotides: TGCGCCAGCAGCCCCCACCGGGGGCTTAGCGCATTATGGCCCTACGAGCAGTACTTC. It yields the protein CASSPHRGLSALWPYEQYF.

This clonotype has at least ten counts. The CDR3 spells CASSRKVGAPYEQYF. CDR3 DNA: TGTGCCAGCAGCCGAAAGGTGGGGGCGCCTTACGAGCAGTACTTC. This sequence joins TRBV3-1 and TRBJ2-7; possible D gene TRBD1, 6 bases. This CDR3 is built from 15 residues. Trimming pared 4 bases from V and 4 bases from J, leaving 17 bases between. Germline CDR1 and CDR2: LGHDT and YNNKEL (reference sequence).

The rearrangement joins TRBV6-1 to TRBJ2-2, with D possibly TRBD2 on 6 matching bases. Germline loops: CDR1 MNHNS, CDR2 SASEGT. This CDR3 comprises 15 residues. Trimming took off 2 bases at V and 4 bases at J, with 11 bases between the two ends. CDR3 sequence reads: CASSELTRGTGELFF. Written as DNA, the CDR3 is TGTGCCAGCAGTGAATTGACTAGGGGCACCGGGGAGCTGTTTTTT.

For this clonotype: Given a much more abundant clone one base away, this may be a read error. This chain connects TRBV29-1 to TRBJ2-7; 9 nucleotides agree with TRBD1. Per the germline V gene, CDR1 is SQVTM and CDR2 is ANQGSEA. There are 12 residues in the CDR3. V was pared by 7 bases and J by 12 bases, with 13 bases of the junction left unmatched. This chain's CDR3 is CSAMTGGETRYF. The DNA for the CDR3 is TGCAGCGCCATGACAGGGGGAGAGACCCGGTACTTC.

The genes are TRBV29-1 and TRBJ2-4, with 7 nucleotides matching TRBD2. The germline CDR1 and CDR2 sequences are SQVTM and ANQGSEA. The J segment lost 2 bases and the V segment lost 3 bases, leaving 13 bases of the junction unmatched. The CDR3 loop spans 17 amino acids. CDR3 residues: CSVESRAGDWSKNIQYF. The DNA of the CDR3 is TGCAGCGTTGAGTCTAGGGCGGGAGATTGGTCCAAAAACATTCAGTACTTC. Complete variable domain (other parts from reference TRBV29-1 and TRBJ2-4): SAVISQKPSRDICQRGTSLTIQCQVDSQVTMMFWYRQQPGQSLTLIATANQGSEATYESGFVIDKFPISRPNLTFSTLTVSNMSPEDSSIYLCSVESRAGDWSKNIQYFGAGTRLSVL.

On this clonotype itself: Compared with germline, one end of the junction differs, possibly owing to a read error. The chain couples TRBV11-3 to TRBJ2-3; the D is unclear. Germline assignment: CDR1 SGHNT and CDR2 YENEEA. This CDR3 has 13 amino acids. In DNA form, the CDR3 reads TGTGTCAGCAGCCACCTAAGCACAGATACGCAGTATTTT. As protein: CVSSHLSTDTQYF.

The genes are TRBV20-1 and TRBJ2-1; 7 positions match TRBD2. V lost 3 bases, J lost 4 bases, and 15 bases stayed unmatched. This CDR3 spans 17 amino acids. The germline V gene has CDR1 DFQATT and CDR2 SNEGSKA (reference sequence). CDR3 DNA: TGCAGTGCTAGTCCTACCTCTTCACTAGCGATTTACAATGAGCAGTTCTTC. Amino acid sequence: CSASPTSSLAIYNEQFF.

The V gene is TRBV18, the J gene TRBJ1-5; TRBD1 aligns across 7 bases. The CDR3 runs to 15 residues. Germline assignment: CDR1 KGHSH and CDR2 LQKENI. The trim removed 3 bases at V and 5 bases at J, leaving 7 bases unmatched. The CDR3 spells CASSPRDSLYQPQHF. CDR3 DNA: TGTGCCAGCTCACCGAGGGACAGCCTCTATCAGCCCCAGCATTTT.

The rearrangement links TRBV6-5 to TRBJ2-1, with TRBD2 matching over 9 bases. The CDR3 is made up of 16 amino acids. Germline V gene sequence: CDR1 MNHEY, CDR2 SVGAGI. The trim removed 0 bases at V and 9 bases at J, leaving 9 bases unmatched. In DNA, the CDR3 is TGTGCCAGCAGTTACTCGGGGGCGGGGGGGCCCTGTGAGCAGTTCTTC. Translating it yields CASSYSGAGGPCEQFF.

This clonotype was counted a few times. J is TRBJ2-1 and V is TRBV3-1; TRBD2 agrees at 9 bases. Trimming at V came to 6 bases and at J to 4 bases, leaving 7 bases not matched to a gene. CDR3 length equals 15 residues. The germline CDR1 and CDR2 sequences are LGHDT and YNNKEL (reference sequence). The DNA for the CDR3 is TGTGCCAGCAGACTTAGCGGGGGCCGATACAATGAGCAGTTCTTC. It translates to CASRLSGGRYNEQFF.

This chain links TRBV6-2 or TRBV6-3 with TRBJ2-3; D uncertain. Germline V gene sequence: CDR1 MNHEY, CDR2 SVGEGT. CDR3 length: 16 residues. V dropped 2 bases and J dropped 4 bases, with 16 bases sitting between them. The CDR3 loop is CASSYGWTQPSDTQYF. The CDR3 DNA reads TGTGCCAGCAGTTACGGCTGGACGCAACCATCAGATACGCAGTATTTT.

CDR3 coding DNA: TGTGCCAGCAGTGTAACAGGGGTAGCCGGGGAGCTGTTTTTT. This codes for CASSVTGVAGELFF. The V and J genes are TRBV12-3 or TRBV12-4 and TRBJ2-2; TRBD1 matches 7 bases. V trimming: 5 bases; J trimming: 6 bases; junction bases outside the gene matches: 6. The CDR3 is 14 amino acids.

The gene calls are TRBV12-3 or TRBV12-4 and TRBJ1-6; a weak D match, TRBD1 (6 bases). Trimming cost V 6 bases and J 9 bases, with 18 bases left between them. This CDR3 contains 15 residues. Here the CDR3 reads CASSPQAGGSSPLHF. CDR3 bases: TGTGCCAGCAGCCCCCAGGCTGGGGGCAGTTCACCCCTCCACTTT.

A few counts support this clonotype. One junction end disagrees with the germline gene, perhaps due to a read error. The rearrangement joins TRBV29-1 to TRBJ1-1; 8 bases agree with TRBD1. The length of the CDR3 is 12 residues. Germline V gene sequence: CDR1 SQVTM, CDR2 ANQGSEA. CDR3: CSAGQGNNEAFF. Here the CDR3 DNA reads TGCAGCGCCGGACAGGGTAACAATGAAGCTTTCTTT. Full variable domain (rest looked up from reference TRBV29-1 and TRBJ1-1): SAVISQKPSRDICQRGTSLTIQCQVDSQVTMMFWYRQQPGQSLTLIATANQGSEATYESGFVIDKFPISRPNLTFSTLTVSNMSPEDSSIYLCSAGQGNNEAFFGQGTRLTVV.

The rearrangement links TRBV20-1 to TRBJ1-4, with D possibly being TRBD1 (6 bases). The CDR3 is made up of 13 amino acids. Deletions cut 5 bases from V and 8 bases from J, with 15 bases between. Germline CDR1 DFQATT, CDR2 SNEGSKA (reference sequence). The CDR3 region has the DNA TGCAGTGCTCCCTGGGGGGGGCAGGAAAAACTGTTTTTT. As protein: CSAPWGGQEKLFF.

In this sample, this clonotype turned up once. The V call is TRBV7-9, the J call TRBJ2-5; D is unclear. CDR1 and CDR2 (germline): SEHNR, FQNEAQ (reference sequence). V lost 2 bases and J lost 5, with 12 bases in between. The CDR3 covers 14 residues. The CDR3 protein is CASSLPLVGETQYF. CDR3 nucleotides: TGTGCCAGCAGCTTACCTTTAGTAGGCGAGACCCAGTACTTC. The whole variable domain, filled in from reference TRBV7-9 and TRBJ2-5, reads DTGVSQNPRHKITKRGQNVTFRCDPISEHNRLYWYRQTLGQGPEFLTYFQNEAQLEKSRLLSDRFSAERPKGSFSTLEIQRTEQGDSAMYLCASSLPLVGETQYFGPGTRLLVL.

V usage is TRBV28 and J usage is TRBJ2-1, with TRBD2 matching 10 bases. CDR3 size: 14 residues. V shed 8 bases and J 12 bases; nucleotides not matched to a gene: 13. Germline V lookup: CDR1 MDHEN, CDR2 SYDVKM. The CDR3 DNA reads TGTGCCAGCCTAGCGGGGGTCGGTGCGCTAGGGCAGTTCTTC. Translated, it gives CASLAGVGALGQFF.

The chain uses TRBV4-3 and TRBJ2-5; 8 bases agree with TRBD2. V was clipped by 0 bases and J by 4 bases; unmatched bases: 7. Looked up from germline, CDR1 is LGHNA and CDR2 is YSLEER. This CDR3 comprises 16 residues. DNA for the CDR3: TGCGCCAGCAGCCAAGAAGTCCGTCTAGCGGGAGAGACCCAGTACTTC. It yields the protein CASSQEVRLAGETQYF.

The J gene is TRBJ2-3, the V gene TRBV29-1, with unresolved D. Germline assignment: CDR1 SQVTM and CDR2 ANQGSEA. This CDR3 contains 15 residues. The V end was cut by 3 bases, the J end by 3 bases, with 16 bases between. The CDR3 here is CSVEGYGSWTDTQYF. In nucleotides, the CDR3 is TGCAGCGTTGAGGGGTACGGTTCGTGGACAGATACGCAGTATTTT.

On this clonotype itself: One base away lies a much larger clone, so this may be a sequencing read error. J is TRBJ1-1 and V is TRBV27; 8 bases agree with TRBD1. This CDR3 has 12 amino acids. Germline V lookup: CDR1 MNHEY, CDR2 SMNVEV (reference sequence). After removal of 4 bases from V and 7 bases from J, the junction contained 2 bases not matched to a gene. The CDR3 bases are TGTGCCAGCAGTTCCGGGACAGGTGAAGCTTTCTTT. Its translation: CASSSGTGEAFF.

In this sample, this clonotype turned up many times. The rearrangement joins TRBV12-3 or TRBV12-4 to TRBJ1-2; tentatively, D is TRBD1 (5 bases). V lost 5 bases, J lost 8 bases, and 15 bases lay in between. The CDR3 has 13 residues. The CDR3 loop reads CASSLNSGAGYTF. The CDR3 DNA is TGTGCCAGCAGTCTCAATAGTGGGGCGGGCTACACCTTC.

This clonotype was found a few times. The chain employs TRBV2 and TRBJ2-7; 8 bases map to TRBD2. Germline V gene lookup returns CDR1 SNHLY and CDR2 FYNNEI. V was pared by 3 bases and J by 0 bases, with 4 bases of the junction left unmatched. CDR3 length equals 15 residues. The CDR3 spells CASSEQAGASYEQYF. The CDR3 DNA is TGTGCCAGCAGTGAGCAAGCGGGGGCCTCCTACGAGCAGTACTTC.

V usage is TRBV27 and J usage is TRBJ2-2; 9 bases are a match to TRBD1. The germline V gene has CDR1 MNHEY and CDR2 SMNVEV (reference sequence). The trim removed 5 bases at V and 3 bases at J, leaving 4 bases unmatched. The length of the CDR3 is 15 residues. DNA for the CDR3: TGTGCCAGCAGTGGCGGACAGGGGTACACCGGGGAGCTGTTTTTT. It specifies CASSGGQGYTGELFF.

This chain connects TRBV7-9 to TRBJ2-1; the match to TRBD2 covers 9 bases. Trimming removed 6 bases from V and 9 bases from J; junction bases left unmatched: 15. The CDR3 is made up of 16 amino acids. The V gene's germline CDR1 is SEHNR and CDR2 FQNEAQ (reference sequence). The CDR3 loop is CASSQQGGGGYGEQFF. The CDR3 region has the DNA TGTGCCAGCAGTCAACAGGGCGGGGGGGGCTATGGTGAGCAGTTCTTC. Full variable domain (rest looked up from reference TRBV7-9 and TRBJ2-1): DTGVSQNPRHKITKRGQNVTFRCDPISEHNRLYWYRQTLGQGPEFLTYFQNEAQLEKSRLLSDRFSAERPKGSFSTLEIQRTEQGDSAMYLCASSQQGGGGYGEQFFGPGTRLTVL.

The rearrangement links TRBV6-5 to TRBJ1-5, with D perhaps TRBD1 (5 bases). CDR3 size: 15 residues. V shed 0 bases and J shed 4 bases, with 10 bases lying between them. Germline CDR1 and CDR2: MNHEY and SVGAGI. CDR3 bases: TGTGCCAGCAGTTACTCTGGGGGAGGTAATCAGCCCCAGCATTTT. It is translated as CASSYSGGGNQPQHF.

There are a few counts of this clonotype. The chain has TRBV7-2 and TRBJ2-7; 9 bases are shared with TRBD1. The CDR3 loop spans 14 amino acids. V trimming: 7 bases; J trimming: 2 bases; junction bases outside the gene matches: 6. CDR1 and CDR2 from the germline V gene are SGHTA and FQGNSA. The CDR3 coding sequence is TGTGCCAGCACCCAGAGGACAGGGGCCTACGAGCAGTACTTC. This sequence encodes CASTQRTGAYEQYF.

The chain has TRBV12-3 or TRBV12-4 and TRBJ2-5; no definite D call. Trimming left V 5 bases short and J 2 bases short, with 21 bases between. The CDR3 is 17 amino acids. CDR3 in amino acids: CASSPIAGLLGQETQYF. The CDR3 nucleotides are TGTGCCAGCAGTCCCATAGCCGGATTGTTAGGGCAAGAGACCCAGTACTTC.